The 32 T cell receptor beta chains reported below all come from one sample, sequenced in a study of control samples from healthy donors and cancer patients (dated by TCRdb to about 2020). The library relied on the immunoSEQ multiplex PCR assay. TCRdb took over this immuneACCESS table, retaining in-frame rearrangements with V and J assigned. Such tables are incomplete; in checked studies, under half of the missing clones stem from an unresolved V gene, and the remainder is unexplained. In this sample the table shows some 190,000 clones, around 90% of which occur a single time. The ten largest clones capture 1.5% to 2% of the sample. Sequenced material: blood. Receptors were obtained from a man aged 25 to 40 in good health.

CDR3 coding DNA: TGCGCCAGCAGCTTTTCGTGGACGGGGCAAGAGACCCAGTACTTC. Protein sequence: CASSFSWTGQETQYF. This chain connects TRBV5-1 to TRBJ2-5, with D tentatively TRBD2 (5 bases). V was pared by 2 bases and J by 2 bases, with 13 bases between. The CDR3 sequence is 15 residues long. CDR1 and CDR2 from the germline V gene are SGHRS and YFSETQ.

The rearrangement uses TRBV5-6 and TRBJ2-1, with 13 bases matching TRBD2. In germline, CDR1 is SGHDT, CDR2 YYEEEE. The CDR3 loop spans 15 amino acids. The trim removed 3 bases at V and 7 bases at J, leaving 4 bases unmatched. CDR3 nucleotide sequence: TGTGCCAGCAGCTATACTAGCGGGGGGGCGAATGAGCAGTTCTTC. Translating it yields CASSYTSGGANEQFF.

The chain employs TRBV30 and TRBJ1-6; D is ambiguous. The V gene lost 4 bases and the J gene lost 9 bases, with 10 bases spanning the gap. The germline CDR1 and CDR2 sequences are GTSNPN and SVGIG (reference sequence). The CDR3 spans 12 residues. This chain's CDR3 is CAWTPGSSPLHF. The CDR3 DNA sequence: TGTGCCTGGACTCCAGGCAGTTCACCCCTCCACTTT.

The chain recombines TRBV7-2 with TRBJ1-5, with 7 positions matching TRBD1. The CDR3 length is 15 residues. Trimming took 2 bases from V and 2 from J; bases not matched to a gene: 3. Germline V gives CDR1 SGHTA, CDR2 FQGNSA. CDR3 bases: TGTGCCAGCAGCTTATCAGGGGGAGGCAATCAGCCCCAGCATTTT. Amino acids: CASSLSGGGNQPQHF.

The chain combines TRBV27 with TRBJ1-5; D is ambiguous. V lost 4 bases, J lost 0 bases, and 7 bases lay in between. The CDR3 extends over 14 amino acids. Per germline, CDR1 MNHEY and CDR2 SMNVEV (reference sequence). The CDR3 protein is CASSSRYSNQPQHF. The CDR3 DNA follows: TGTGCCAGCAGTTCCAGATATAGCAATCAGCCCCAGCATTTT.

The rearrangement uses TRBV7-9 and TRBJ1-5, with D unresolved. V lost 2 bases to trimming and J lost 4 bases, with 6 bases between them. Germline lookup yields CDR1 SEHNR and CDR2 FQNEAQ (reference sequence). This CDR3 region has 13 residues. This CDR3 is CASSLRENQPQHF. CDR3 bases: TGTGCCAGCAGCTTAAGGGAAAATCAGCCCCAGCATTTT.

The chain links TRBV11-2 to TRBJ2-3; 11 bases are a match to TRBD2. Germline CDR1 reads SGHAT; CDR2 reads FQNNGV. The CDR3 consists of 15 residues. The V gene end was trimmed by 2 bases and the J gene end by 6 bases; junction bases not matched to a gene: 4. The CDR3 DNA follows: TGTGCCAGCAGCTTATACTCTAGCGGGGGGGATACGCAGTATTTT. This translates into CASSLYSSGGDTQYF.

V is TRBV28 and J is TRBJ1-2; 9 bases agree with TRBD1. Germline-derived CDR1 and CDR2 are MDHEN and SYDVKM. The ends lost 3 bases at V and 8 bases at J; junction bases unmatched: 7. This CDR3 has 14 amino acids. CDR3 DNA sequence: TGTGCCAGCAGTTTGACACGACAGGGGGGCGGCTACACCTTC. Its translation is CASSLTRQGGGYTF.

This chain joins TRBV6-2 or TRBV6-3 and TRBJ2-3, with a tentative D call TRBD2 (6 bases). The CDR3 extends over 14 amino acids. The ends were cut back, 4 bases at V and 5 bases at J, with 13 bases in the middle. The germline CDR1 and CDR2 sequences are MNHEY and SVGEGT. The CDR3: CASSLGLSGDTQYF. For the CDR3, the DNA is TGTGCCAGCAGTTTGGGACTGTCGGGAGATACGCAGTATTTT.

The V gene is TRBV2, the J gene TRBJ2-3; D remains unclear. CDR1 is SNHLY, CDR2 FYNNEI, per germline. This CDR3 has 13 amino acids. Trimming took off 6 bases at V and 2 bases at J, with 9 bases between the two ends. The CDR3 is CASSPPFTDTQYF. The DNA for the CDR3 is TGTGCCAGCAGCCCTCCCTTCACAGATACGCAGTATTTT. Together with reference TRBV2 and TRBJ2-3, the CDR3 gives the full variable domain: EPEVTQTPSHQVTQMGQEVILRCVPISNHLYFYWYRQILGQKVEFLVSFYNNEISEKSEIFDDQFSVERPDGSNFTLKIRSTKLEDSAMYFCASSPPFTDTQYFGPGTRLTVL.

This clone was observed a single time. The chain carries TRBV9 and TRBJ1-3, with no clear D. V lost 3 bases, J lost 8 bases, and 12 bases lay in between. The germline V gene has CDR1 SGDLS and CDR2 YYNGEE. The CDR3 runs to 13 residues. The CDR3 is CASSAEDEYTIYF. The CDR3 DNA reads TGTGCCAGCAGCGCGGAGGACGAATACACCATATATTTT.

V is TRBV5-1 and J is TRBJ2-3, with 14 bases identical to TRBD2. This CDR3 spans 15 amino acids. Germline trimming cut 4 bases from V and 5 bases from J; bases unmatched to any gene: 3. Germline CDR1 reads SGHRS; CDR2 reads YFSETQ. DNA for the CDR3: TGCGCCAGCAGCCTCGGGACTAGCGGGGGAGATACGCAGTATTTT. Its protein is CASSLGTSGGDTQYF.

The chain has TRBV5-5 and TRBJ1-2; no clear D gene. Germline V gene lookup returns CDR1 SGHKS and CDR2 YYEKEE (reference sequence). The CDR3 is 14 amino acids. The V and J ends lost 0 bases and 1 base respectively, with 7 bases between them. Here the CDR3 reads CASSLVVVNYGYTF. Here the CDR3 DNA reads TGTGCCAGCAGCTTGGTGGTGGTTAACTATGGCTACACCTTC.

J is TRBJ1-2 and V is TRBV14; D unclear. CDR1 is SGHDN and CDR2 is FVKESK in the germline V gene. V was clipped by 1 base and J by 6 bases, with 9 bases between them. The CDR3 spans 13 residues. The CDR3 is CASSQGLGNGYTF. CDR3 DNA sequence: TGTGCCAGCAGCCAAGGACTGGGAAATGGCTACACCTTC.

The genes are TRBV2 and TRBJ1-6; 9 bases agree with TRBD1. Germline V CDR1 and CDR2: SNHLY, FYNNEI. V shed 6 bases and J 8 bases; nucleotides not matched to a gene: 2. The CDR3 is 13 amino acids. The CDR3 reads CASRDRGDSPLHF. Written as DNA, the CDR3 is TGTGCCAGCAGGGACAGGGGTGATTCACCCCTCCACTTT.

V gene TRBV4-2 combines with J gene TRBJ1-2; D might be TRBD1 (6 bases). There are 16 residues in the CDR3. Trimming shortened V by 0 bases and J by 6 bases, and 17 bases separated the two germline ends. Germline CDR1 is LGHNA and CDR2 is YNFKEQ. CDR3 sequence reads: CASSQDLGTGYHGYTF. DNA for the CDR3: TGTGCCAGCAGCCAAGATCTGGGAACAGGGTACCATGGCTACACCTTC.

This sequence joins TRBV4-1 and TRBJ1-5; D is uncertain. There are 13 residues in the CDR3. CDR1 is MGHRA and CDR2 is YSYEKL in the germline V gene. V was clipped by 3 bases and J by 7 bases, with 10 bases between them. The CDR3 coding sequence is TGCGCCAGCAGCCAGACGAGCGTACAGCCCCAGCATTTT. It codes for CASSQTSVQPQHF.

The gene calls are TRBV30 and TRBJ1-6; TRBD1 might be the D (6 bases). Germline V lookup: CDR1 GTSNPN, CDR2 SVGIG (reference sequence). V lost 0 bases to trimming and J lost 8 bases, with 8 bases between them. The CDR3 contains 13 residues. CDR3 protein: CAWSVQGYSPLHF. CDR3 bases: TGTGCCTGGAGTGTACAGGGTTATTCACCCCTCCACTTT. Together with reference TRBV30 and TRBJ1-6, the CDR3 gives the full variable domain: SQTIHQWPATLVQPVGSPLSLECTVEGTSNPNLYWYRQAAGRGLQLLFYSVGIGQISSEVPQNLSASRPQDRQFILSSKKLLLSDSGFYLCAWSVQGYSPLHFGNGTRLTVT.

The rearrangement uses TRBV5-5 and TRBJ2-1, with TRBD2 matching 9 bases. Looked up from germline, CDR1 is SGHKS and CDR2 is YYEKEE (reference sequence). The CDR3 spans 15 residues. V trimming: 3 bases; J trimming: 7 bases; junction bases outside the gene matches: 8. CDR3 loop: CASSYIAGVGNEQFF. The CDR3 nucleotides read TGTGCCAGCAGCTATATAGCGGGGGTAGGGAATGAGCAGTTCTTC.

Regarding this clone: A junction boundary mismatches the germline segment, possibly from a read error. The genes are TRBV6-1 and TRBJ2-7; the D is unclear. The CDR3 extends over 12 amino acids. Germline CDR1 is MNHNS and CDR2 is SASEGT. This CDR3 reads CASSENFERTGF. The CDR3 DNA follows: TGTGCCAGCAGTGAAAACTTCGAACGGACCGGCTTC.

This chain links TRBV18 with TRBJ1-6; perhaps TRBD1 as D (6 bases). V dropped 3 bases and J dropped 7 bases, with 10 bases sitting between them. Germline CDR1 and CDR2: KGHSH and LQKENI. The CDR3 contains 14 residues. The CDR3 nucleotides are TGTGCCAGCTCACCGGGGGGGCCGAATTCACCCCTCCACTTT. Translating gives CASSPGGPNSPLHF.

This clone was detected only a few times. The chain links TRBV11-2 to TRBJ2-2, with D possibly TRBD1 on 6 matching bases. The CDR3 spans 15 residues. Germline V gene sequence: CDR1 SGHAT, CDR2 FQNNGV. The V end was cut by 5 bases, the J end by 3 bases, with 13 bases between. The CDR3: CASSPSGVDTGELFF. CDR3 sequence (DNA): TGTGCCAGCAGCCCCTCAGGGGTCGACACCGGGGAGCTGTTTTTT.

This clone has more than one count but fewer than ten. This sequence joins TRBV7-9 and TRBJ2-7, with no clear D. V was shortened by 1 base and J by 6 bases, with 10 bases between the two germline ends. Germline lookup yields CDR1 SEHNR and CDR2 FQNEAQ (reference sequence). This CDR3 region has 13 residues. The CDR3 region has the DNA TGTGCCAGCAGCTTAGTGACTCCAGGCGAGCAGTACTTC. Its protein product is CASSLVTPGEQYF.

The chain links TRBV6-5 to TRBJ2-1, with 14 nucleotides matching TRBD2. Germline assignment: CDR1 MNHEY and CDR2 SVGAGI. The length of the CDR3 is 16 residues. Trimming cost V 3 bases and J 6 bases; bases outside gene matches: 4. The CDR3 region has the DNA TGTGCCAGCAGTTATGGGACTAGCGGGGGCCGCAATGAGCAGTTCTTC. Translation: CASSYGTSGGRNEQFF.

The genes are TRBV19 and TRBJ2-2; D call uncertain. Germline V gene sequence: CDR1 LNHDA, CDR2 SQIVND (reference sequence). The CDR3 spans 15 residues. Deletions cut 8 bases from V and 8 bases from J, with 21 bases between. The CDR3 DNA follows: TGTGCCAGTGCCCGATCCGTATCAGTTACTGGGGAGCTGTTTTTT. Amino acid sequence: CASARSVSVTGELFF.

The chain employs TRBV5-1 and TRBJ2-6, with TRBD2 as a possible D gene (5 bases). The CDR3 has 17 residues. Per the germline V gene, CDR1 is SGHRS and CDR2 is YFSETQ. Deletions cut 3 bases from V and 0 bases from J, with 13 bases between. As DNA, the CDR3 is TGCGCCAGCAGCTCTGACGGGAAACTCTCTGGGGCCAACGTCCTGACTTTC. It encodes CASSSDGKLSGANVLTF.

The chain is built from TRBV3-1 (or the pseudogene TRBV3-2) and TRBJ1-1; TRBD1 matches 7 bases. This CDR3 spans 16 amino acids. Germline V gene data show CDR1 as LGHDT and CDR2 as YNNKEL (reference sequence). The V and J ends lost 2 bases and 1 base, in that order; junction bases with no gene match: 7. Here the CDR3 reads CASSQWVGQSNTEAFF. Written as DNA, the CDR3 is TGTGCCAGCAGCCAATGGGTGGGACAGTCGAACACTGAAGCTTTCTTT.

The chain is built from TRBV29-1 and TRBJ1-3; 7 positions match TRBD1. J was trimmed by 2 bases and V by 6 bases; bases with no gene match: 7. The CDR3 spans 14 residues. Per germline, CDR1 SQVTM and CDR2 ANQGSEA. The CDR3 nucleotides are TGCAGCGTCGCACTTCAGGGGGCTGGAAACACCATATATTTT. The encoded protein is CSVALQGAGNTIYF.

The chain is built from TRBV5-4 and TRBJ1-1; D perhaps matches TRBD1 (5 bases). Trimming took off 1 base at V and 2 bases at J, with 9 bases between the two ends. Per the germline V gene, CDR1 is SGHNT and CDR2 is YYREEE (reference sequence). The CDR3 runs to 14 residues. In DNA form, the CDR3 reads TGTGCCAGCAGCTTGAGGCAGGGAAACACTGAAGCTTTCTTT. As protein: CASSLRQGNTEAFF. Using reference TRBV5-4 and TRBJ1-1 for the parts outside the CDR3, the full variable domain is ETGVTQSPTHLIKTRGQQVTLRCSSQSGHNTVSWYQQALGQGPQFIFQYYREEENGRGNFPPRFSGLQFPNYSSELNVNALELDDSALYLCASSLRQGNTEAFFGQGTRLTVV.

This rearrangement joins TRBV4-2 to TRBJ1-5; no firm D call. V gave up 0 bases and J gave up 4 bases, with 10 bases separating them. CDR1 is LGHNA, CDR2 YNFKEQ, per germline. The CDR3 length is 15 residues. The CDR3 DNA reads TGTGCCAGCAGCCAAGATTTCCGGGGAAATCAGCCCCAGCATTTT. This translates into CASSQDFRGNQPQHF.

The chain joins TRBV5-1 to TRBJ2-1, with 12 bases identical to TRBD2. Germline CDR1 is SGHRS and CDR2 is YFSETQ. This CDR3 has 16 amino acids. J was trimmed by 3 bases and V by 3 bases; bases with no gene match: 4. The CDR3 DNA reads as TGCGCCAGCAGCTCAAAGACTAGCGGGAGCTACAATGAGCAGTTCTTC. Protein sequence: CASSSKTSGSYNEQFF.

The chain employs TRBV11-3 and TRBJ2-2, with TRBD1 matching 12 bases. Trimming took 1 base from V and 3 from J; bases not matched to a gene: 3. The CDR3 loop spans 17 amino acids. From germline, CDR1 is SGHNT and CDR2 YENEEA. The CDR3: CASSLGDRGLDTGELFF. The DNA for the CDR3 is TGTGCCAGCAGCTTAGGGGACAGGGGGCTCGACACCGGGGAGCTGTTTTTT.